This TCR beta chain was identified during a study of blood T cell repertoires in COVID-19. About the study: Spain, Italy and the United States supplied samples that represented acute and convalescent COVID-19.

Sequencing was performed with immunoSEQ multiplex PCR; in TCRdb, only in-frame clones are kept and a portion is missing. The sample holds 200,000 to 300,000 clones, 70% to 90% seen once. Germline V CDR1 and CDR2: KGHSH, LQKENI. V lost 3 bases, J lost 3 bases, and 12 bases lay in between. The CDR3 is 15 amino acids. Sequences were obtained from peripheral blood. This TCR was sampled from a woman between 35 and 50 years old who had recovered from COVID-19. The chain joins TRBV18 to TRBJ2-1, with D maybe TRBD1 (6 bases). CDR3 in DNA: TGTGCCAGCTCACCCAACAGGGTGGGCTACAATGAGCAGTTCTTC. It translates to CASSPNRVGYNEQFF. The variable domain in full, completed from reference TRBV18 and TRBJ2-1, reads NAGVMQNPRHLVRRRGQEARLRCSPMKGHSHVYWYRQLPEEGLKFMVYLQKENIIDESGMPKERFSAEFPKEGPSILRIQQVVRGDSAAYFCASSPNRVGYNEQFFGPGTRLTVL.